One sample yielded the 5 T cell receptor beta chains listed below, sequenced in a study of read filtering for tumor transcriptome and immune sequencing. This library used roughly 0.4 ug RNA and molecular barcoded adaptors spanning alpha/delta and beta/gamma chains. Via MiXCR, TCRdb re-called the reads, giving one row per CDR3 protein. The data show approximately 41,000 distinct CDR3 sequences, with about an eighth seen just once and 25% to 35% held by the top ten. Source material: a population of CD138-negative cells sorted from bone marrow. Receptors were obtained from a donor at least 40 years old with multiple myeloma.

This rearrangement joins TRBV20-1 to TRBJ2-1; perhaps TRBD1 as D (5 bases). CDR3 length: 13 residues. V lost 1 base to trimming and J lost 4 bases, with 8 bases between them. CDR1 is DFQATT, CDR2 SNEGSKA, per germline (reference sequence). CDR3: CSARVAGYNEQFF. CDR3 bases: TGCAGTGCTAGAGTAGCAGGGTACAATGAGCAGTTCTTC.

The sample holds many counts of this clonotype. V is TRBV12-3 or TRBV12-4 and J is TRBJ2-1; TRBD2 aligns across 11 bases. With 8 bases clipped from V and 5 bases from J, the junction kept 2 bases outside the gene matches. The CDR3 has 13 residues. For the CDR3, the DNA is TGTGCCAGCGGGACTAGCGGAGACAATGAGCAGTTCTTC. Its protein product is CASGTSGDNEQFF.

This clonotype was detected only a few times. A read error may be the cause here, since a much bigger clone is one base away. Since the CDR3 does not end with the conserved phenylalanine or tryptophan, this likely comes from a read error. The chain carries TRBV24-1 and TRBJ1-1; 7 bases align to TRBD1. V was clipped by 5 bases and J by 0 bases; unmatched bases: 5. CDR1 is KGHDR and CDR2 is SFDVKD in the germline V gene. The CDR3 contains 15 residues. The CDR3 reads CATSVSTGLNTEAFS. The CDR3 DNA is TGTGCCACCAGTGTCTCGACAGGGTTGAACACTGAAGCTTTCTCT.

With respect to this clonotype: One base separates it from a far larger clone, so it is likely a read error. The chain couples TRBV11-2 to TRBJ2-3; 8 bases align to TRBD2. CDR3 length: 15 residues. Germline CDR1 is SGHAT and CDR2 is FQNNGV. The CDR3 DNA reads TGTGCCAGCAGCTTAGATGCGGGGGGCACAGATACGCTGTATTTT. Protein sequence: CASSLDAGGTDTLYF.

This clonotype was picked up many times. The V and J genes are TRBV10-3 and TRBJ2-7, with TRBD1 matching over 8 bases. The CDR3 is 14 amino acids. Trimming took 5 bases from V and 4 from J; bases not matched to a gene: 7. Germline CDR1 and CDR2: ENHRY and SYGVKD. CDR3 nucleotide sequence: TGTGCCATCAGTCCGGGACAGGTATTTTACGAGCAGTACTTC. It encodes CAISPGQVFYEQYF.